These 27 T cell receptor beta chains share one sample of origin, sequenced in a study of beta chain features in type 1 diabetes. Antigens for these TCRs are unknown. Expressed TCRB transcripts were sequenced after all isolated RNA was converted to cDNA. Sequencing was performed with immunoSEQ multiplex PCR; in TCRdb, only in-frame clones are kept and a portion is missing. The table has some 250,000 clones, approximately 13% seen once. General study points: In every one of the four CD4+ subsets, TCRB CDR3s were moderately but significantly shorter in Type 1 diabetes patients.

Specimen: naive CD4+ T cells from blood. Every receptor here comes from a man between 25 and 39 years old with type 1 diabetes.

This chain links TRBV25-1 with TRBJ1-2; TRBD1 agrees at 11 bases. Losses at the gene ends were 5 bases for V and 7 bases for J; bases not matched to a gene: 9. The germline gives CDR1 MGHDK, CDR2 SYGVNS. CDR3 size: 15 residues. CDR3 bases: TGTGCCAGCAGTCCAACCGGGACAGGGGGAGCTGGCTACACCTTC. It yields the protein CASSPTGTGGAGYTF.

This clone was seen a handful of times. One junction end does not reproduce the germline sequence, and a read error may be involved. The chain has TRBV6-5 and TRBJ2-7, with D perhaps TRBD1 (6 bases). This CDR3 is 13 amino acids long. Germline lookup yields CDR1 MNHEY and CDR2 SVGAGI. This CDR3 reads CASSRDTSHEQYF. CDR3 coding DNA: TGTGCCAGCAGTCGGGACACCTCCCACGAGCAGTACTTC.

A few counts support this clone. The genes are TRBV27 and TRBJ2-6; D gene uncertain. The CDR3 sequence is 15 residues long. Germline lookup yields CDR1 MNHEY and CDR2 SMNVEV (reference sequence). V lost 6 bases, J lost 0 bases, and 9 bases lay in between. This CDR3 reads CASRTIGSGANVLTF. Here the CDR3 DNA reads TGTGCCAGCAGAACGATCGGCTCTGGGGCCAACGTCCTGACTTTC.

The chain recombines TRBV5-6 with TRBJ2-4; 8 nucleotides agree with TRBD1. Germline V gene data show CDR1 as SGHDT and CDR2 as YYEEEE. The CDR3 is 14 residues long. The V segment lost 4 bases and the J segment 4 bases; nucleotides outside the gene matches: 4. The CDR3 loop is CASSPGQDKNIQYF. CDR3 sequence (DNA): TGTGCCAGCAGCCCGGGACAGGATAAAAACATTCAGTACTTC.

This clone was picked up a small number of times. This sequence joins TRBV27 and TRBJ1-1, with TRBD1 matching 7 bases. This CDR3 contains 16 residues. V was clipped by 5 bases and J by 6 bases; unmatched bases: 15. The germline gives CDR1 MNHEY, CDR2 SMNVEV (reference sequence). The CDR3 protein is CASSPTPGGSVAEAFF. The DNA of the CDR3 is TGTGCCAGCAGTCCCACCCCAGGGGGGTCCGTCGCTGAAGCTTTCTTT.

This clone was seen a few times. The chain uses TRBV30 and TRBJ2-3; 7 bases match TRBD2. CDR1 and CDR2 (germline): GTSNPN, SVGIG (reference sequence). V gave up 0 bases and J gave up 4 bases; unmatched junction bases: 7. The length of the CDR3 is 15 residues. CDR3 sequence: CAWSVLVGGADTQYF. The CDR3 DNA reads TGTGCCTGGAGTGTACTTGTGGGAGGGGCAGATACGCAGTATTTT.

The chain has TRBV7-8 and TRBJ2-2; D is possibly TRBD2 (6 bases). Germline CDR1 and CDR2: SGHVS and FQNEAQ. Trimming removed 0 bases at V and 1 base at J, with 6 bases between. The CDR3 is made up of 15 amino acids. Written as DNA, the CDR3 is TGTGCCAGCAGCTTAGCGGGGGGGAACACCGGGGAGCTGTTTTTT. Translating gives CASSLAGGNTGELFF.

The chain joins TRBV5-1 to TRBJ2-1; maybe TRBD2 (5 bases). In germline, CDR1 is SGHRS, CDR2 YFSETQ. Trimming removed 3 bases from V and 3 bases from J, with 7 bases in between. This CDR3 has 13 residues. The CDR3 is CASSSGIYNEQFF. The DNA of the CDR3 is TGCGCCAGCAGCTCCGGGATCTACAATGAGCAGTTCTTC.

V gene TRBV30 combines with J gene TRBJ2-7; 10 bases are shared with TRBD2. Per the germline V gene, CDR1 is GTSNPN and CDR2 is SVGIG (reference sequence). V lost 4 bases, J lost 2 bases, and 5 bases stayed unmatched. There are 14 residues in the CDR3. The CDR3 loop is CAWTTAGGTYEQYF. Written as DNA, the CDR3 is TGTGCCTGGACAACAGCGGGAGGGACCTACGAGCAGTACTTC.

This clone turned up a few times. This rearrangement joins TRBV25-1 to TRBJ2-7, with a tentative D call TRBD2 (5 bases). Looked up from germline, CDR1 is MGHDK and CDR2 is SYGVNS. Trimming left V 5 bases short and J 12 bases short, with 17 bases between. This CDR3 region has 12 residues. The CDR3 spells CASSPVVGVAYF. CDR3 DNA sequence: TGTGCCAGCAGTCCAGTGGTCGGGGTGGCGTACTTC.

V and J are TRBV11-2 and TRBJ2-3, with 10 bases lining up with TRBD2. In germline, CDR1 is SGHAT, CDR2 FQNNGV. The CDR3 extends over 16 amino acids. The junction had 7 bases not matched to a gene; V was cut back by 6 bases and J by 1 base. The CDR3 bases are TGTGCCAGCAGTTCCTTACTAGCGGGGCGCACAGATACGCAGTATTTT. Translation gives CASSSLLAGRTDTQYF.

This sequence joins TRBV27 and TRBJ2-1, with 14 bases lining up with TRBD2. The CDR3 is 16 residues long. Germline V gene sequence: CDR1 MNHEY, CDR2 SMNVEV (reference sequence). V gave up 8 bases and J gave up 2 bases; unmatched junction bases: 5. Here the CDR3 DNA reads TGTGCCAGCGGACTAGCGGGAGGTAAGGCCTACAATGAGCAGTTCTTC. Translating gives CASGLAGGKAYNEQFF.

The chain combines TRBV18 with TRBJ2-5, with 7 bases fitting TRBD1. CDR3 length equals 15 residues. Trimming cost V 4 bases and J 3 bases; bases outside gene matches: 8. The germline V gene has CDR1 KGHSH and CDR2 LQKENI. The CDR3 region has the DNA TGTGCCAGCTCACTATCGACAGGGACGAAAGAGACCCAGTACTTC. Its translation is CASSLSTGTKETQYF.

This clone was counted between two and nine times. This chain joins TRBV18 and TRBJ1-6; 9 bases align to TRBD1. The trim removed 0 bases at V and 4 bases at J, leaving 4 bases unmatched. CDR1 and CDR2 (germline): KGHSH, LQKENI. The CDR3 runs to 17 residues. As DNA, the CDR3 is TGTGCCAGCTCACCACCCGGGACAGGGATTTATAATTCACCCCTCCACTTT. This translates into CASSPPGTGIYNSPLHF. The full variable domain, rest sourced from reference TRBV18 and TRBJ1-6, is NAGVMQNPRHLVRRRGQEARLRCSPMKGHSHVYWYRQLPEEGLKFMVYLQKENIIDESGMPKERFSAEFPKEGPSILRIQQVVRGDSAAYFCASSPPGTGIYNSPLHFGNGTRLTVT.

The chain has TRBV5-1 and TRBJ2-5; 15 bases agree with TRBD2. CDR1 and CDR2 (germline): SGHRS, YFSETQ. V shed 0 bases, J shed 4 bases, and the junction held 13 bases outside the gene matches. CDR3 length: 20 amino acids. The CDR3 is CASSLDGLAGGRGLRETQYF. CDR3 bases: TGCGCCAGCAGCTTGGACGGACTAGCGGGAGGGCGTGGTCTAAGAGAGACCCAGTACTTC.

The rearrangement uses TRBV4-1 and TRBJ1-3, with a tentative D call TRBD1 (6 bases). Germline lookup yields CDR1 MGHRA and CDR2 YSYEKL. The germline V and J ends were trimmed by 3 bases and 0 bases, with 12 bases remaining between them. This CDR3 spans 16 amino acids. CDR3 protein: CASSQPTGISGNTIYF. In DNA, the CDR3 is TGCGCCAGCAGCCAGCCTACAGGGATCTCTGGAAACACCATATATTTT.

This clone has only a few counts. The chain carries TRBV5-1 and TRBJ1-2; the D gene is possibly TRBD1 (6 bases). This CDR3 comprises 15 residues. With 3 bases removed from V and 2 bases from J, the gap between germline ends came to 14 bases. The V gene's germline CDR1 is SGHRS and CDR2 YFSETQ. The CDR3 here is CASSSYGQPNYGYTF. CDR3 sequence (DNA): TGCGCCAGCAGCTCCTACGGACAGCCGAACTATGGCTACACCTTC.

The genes are TRBV10-3 and TRBJ2-7; TRBD2 matches 7 bases. Unmatched junction bases numbered 10, after V lost 8 bases and J lost 6 bases. The CDR3 has 13 amino acids. CDR1 is ENHRY and CDR2 is SYGVKD in the germline V gene. CDR3 nucleotides: TGTGCCATCGAGGCGGGAGATCACCGCGAGCAGTACTTC. It is translated as CAIEAGDHREQYF.

The chain combines TRBV7-9 with TRBJ1-2, with a weak D call TRBD1 (5 bases). V gave up 3 bases and J gave up 2 bases, with 10 bases separating them. CDR1 and CDR2 from the germline V gene are SEHNR and FQNEAQ (reference sequence). The CDR3 runs to 14 residues. The CDR3 is CASSFKDTNYGYTF. The CDR3 DNA sequence: TGTGCCAGCAGCTTCAAGGACACAAACTATGGCTACACCTTC.

This clone has only a few counts. The chain employs TRBV6-6 and TRBJ1-2, with TRBD1 identical over 11 bases. The trim removed 4 bases at V and 3 bases at J, leaving 4 bases unmatched. The CDR3 length is 15 residues. CDR1 and CDR2 from the germline V gene are MNHNY and SVGAGI (reference sequence). The CDR3 region is CASSSLDRGHYGYTF. In nucleotides, the CDR3 is TGTGCCAGCAGTTCCCTGGACAGGGGGCACTATGGCTACACCTTC.

The J gene is TRBJ2-7, the V gene TRBV18, with TRBD2 as a possible D gene (5 bases). This CDR3 spans 11 amino acids. The ends were cut back, 5 bases at V and 7 bases at J, with 9 bases in the middle. The germline CDR1 and CDR2 sequences are KGHSH and LQKENI. The CDR3 DNA sequence: TGTGCCAGCTCAGCTACGGGGGAGCAGTACTTC. This gives the protein CASSATGEQYF.

The CDR3 DNA reads as TGTGCCAGCAGACGGACAGGGTTTAATGAAAAACTGTTTTTT. It encodes CASRRTGFNEKLFF. V is TRBV27 and J is TRBJ1-4; 8 bases map to TRBD1. J gave up 4 bases and V 6 bases, and 4 bases lay outside the gene matches. Germline values: CDR1 MNHEY, CDR2 SMNVEV (reference sequence). The CDR3 is 14 amino acids.

This clone turned up a few times. This chain joins TRBV6-5 and TRBJ2-5; 8 nucleotides line up with TRBD1. This CDR3 spans 16 amino acids. The V gene end was trimmed by 2 bases and the J gene end by 5 bases; junction bases not matched to a gene: 10. Germline V gives CDR1 MNHEY, CDR2 SVGAGI. CDR3 sequence (DNA): TGTGCCAGCAGTTACGACGCAGGGGGCTTTGGGGAGACCCAGTACTTC. This gives the protein CASSYDAGGFGETQYF.

This clone came up a few times. The chain couples TRBV6-5 to TRBJ1-1; D ambiguous. Germline V CDR1 and CDR2: MNHEY, SVGAGI. Trimming removed 4 bases at V and 2 bases at J, with 17 bases between. The CDR3 length is 16 residues. The CDR3 nucleotides read TGTGCCAGCAGTTCCGAGGGCCTCCCCGTTAACACTGAAGCTTTCTTT. Translating it yields CASSSEGLPVNTEAFF.

V is TRBV10-2 and J is TRBJ1-1; 8 bases are a match to TRBD1. Germline V gene data show CDR1 as WSHSY and CDR2 as SAAADI. The CDR3 has 14 residues. The trim removed 8 bases at V and 0 bases at J, leaving 5 bases unmatched. This CDR3 reads CASGDRGLNTEAFF. The CDR3 DNA is TGCGCCAGCGGAGACAGGGGCCTGAACACTGAAGCTTTCTTT.

There are a few counts of this clone. The chain couples TRBV10-3 to TRBJ2-2; 8 nucleotides align to TRBD1. From germline, CDR1 is ENHRY and CDR2 SYGVKD. The J segment lost 0 bases and the V segment lost 6 bases, leaving 0 bases of the junction unmatched. The CDR3 length is 14 residues. The DNA of the CDR3 is TGTGCCATCAGGGACAGGGCGAACACCGGGGAGCTGTTTTTT. Protein: CAIRDRANTGELFF.

CDR3 protein: CSVEAPRVGNTEAFF. In nucleotides, the CDR3 is TGCAGCGTTGAAGCCCCCAGGGTCGGGAACACTGAAGCTTTCTTT. V usage is TRBV29-1 and J usage is TRBJ1-1, with D tentatively TRBD1 (5 bases). The length of the CDR3 is 15 residues. Trimming removed 1 base from V and 1 base from J, with 13 bases in between. The germline V gene encodes CDR1 SQVTM and CDR2 ANQGSEA.